The clone carrying this T cell receptor beta chain has just a few counts. Its matching antigen is unknown. The read stops 3 residues short of the end of the CDR3; the missing end is completed from the germline J gene. The data were obtained in a study of T cell clonality in common variable immunodeficiency. Study-wide points: Repertoire-complication correlations in CVID were limited by patient heterogeneity. Reportedly, TCR beta sequences from common variable immunodeficiency showed fewer deletions and N-nucleotide insertions.

CVID meant reduced serum IgG, IgA and/or IgM plus specific antibody deficiency. Blood came from CVID subjects not ill and not taking immunomodulatory or immunosuppressive medication. Blood samples were heparinized, roughly 4.5 to 8.5 ml per donor. Germline loops: CDR1 SGHTA, CDR2 FQGNSA. The CDR3 totals 13 residues. Deletions cut 8 bases from V and 8 bases from J, with 16 bases between. The repertoire was sequenced with immunoSEQ multiplex PCR; TCRdb's copy has only in-frame clones and lacks some. The record shows just over 25,000 clones for this sample, with no singletons present. Sequencing input: peripheral blood mononuclear cells. This TCR came from a human donor with common variable immunodeficiency. The chain employs TRBV7-2 and TRBJ1-5; tentatively, D is TRBD1 (5 bases). The covered CDR3 bases are TGTGCCAGCGGCGGCCCGGGGGGTGAGCCC. As protein: CASGGPGGEP. The entire CDR3 is CASGGPGGEPQHF.